This TCR beta chain originates from a study of blood T cell repertoires in COVID-19. At the level of the study: Specimens from acute and convalescent COVID-19 originated in the United States, Italy and Spain. Sample material is recorded as cDNA or gDNA derived from T cells, B-cell-depleted T cells, or PBMCs.

In the authors' workflow: Quantification of nucleated cells was approximated via reference gene primer amplification. Assay: immunoSEQ multiplex PCR; the TCRdb copy retains only in-frame clones and omits some. The DNA was the basis for D and trimming; V, J and clone size are from that table. The data hold 25,000 to 35,000 clones, with more than 90% observed a single time. This clone came up a few times. Germline V gene lookup returns CDR1 KGHSH and CDR2 LQKENI. This CDR3 contains 12 residues. The germline V and J ends were trimmed by 1 base and 7 bases, with 7 bases remaining between them. Material for sequencing was peripheral blood. The receptor was isolated from a man between 65 and 79 years old with active or convalescent COVID-19. The chain has TRBV18 and TRBJ1-1, with D unresolved. The CDR3 DNA sequence: TGTGCCAGCTCACCACTTGCAGGTGAAGCTTTCTTT. Amino acids: CASSPLAGEAFF. The whole variable domain, filled in from reference TRBV18 and TRBJ1-1, reads NAGVMQNPRHLVRRRGQEARLRCSPMKGHSHVYWYRQLPEEGLKFMVYLQKENIIDESGMPKERFSAEFPKEGPSILRIQQVVRGDSAAYFCASSPLAGEAFFGQGTRLTVV.